This entry describes one T cell receptor beta chain. The data were produced by immunoSEQ multiplex PCR, yet TCRdb's version contains in-frame clones alone and is incomplete. The sample includes roughly 320,000 clones, almost 85% of them seen just once. The source of the sample is a study of blood T cell repertoires in COVID-19. Study information: The samples span acute and convalescent COVID-19 from the United States, Italy and Spain.

The clonotype comes from a human donor in a cohort sampled during active COVID-19. The sequenced sample was peripheral blood.

The CDR3 sequence: CASSQGQGDGYTF. The CDR3, as DNA: TGCGCCAGCAGCCAAGGGCAAGGGGATGGCTACACCTTC. V and J are TRBV4-1 and TRBJ1-2; D possibly corresponds to TRBD1 (5 bases). Germline loops: CDR1 MGHRA, CDR2 YSYEKL. The CDR3 consists of 13 residues. The V end lost 1 base, the J end lost 6 bases, and 9 bases lay between the germline ends.